This is a list of T cell receptor beta chains from one sample in a study of radiation and T cells in renal cell carcinoma. Clones were sequenced by immunoSEQ multiplex PCR, and TCRdb holds only the in-frame ones, with some missing. The repertoire consists of about 150,000 clones, with 65% to 90% occurring once and the leading ten covering around 17%. Here the sequenced sample was blood, taken from a patient whose treatment included radiotherapy and nephrectomy. The receptors stem from a woman aged 45-65 years with renal cell carcinoma. CDR3s include the opening cysteine and the closing phenylalanine or tryptophan.

j_call v_call cdr3_aa
TRBJ2-1 TRBV19 CASSRGLAGPNFYNEQFF
TRBJ1-1 TRBV5-1 CASSPGRGGAEAFF
TRBJ1-4 TRBV7-7 CASSLSGTANEKLFF
TRBJ1-3 TRBV28 CASNSPGNTIYF
TRBJ2-2 TRBV11-2 CASSPLTGPNTGELFF
TRBJ1-2 TRBV18 CASSPRTEPNYGYTF
TRBJ1-5 TRBV6-5 CASSPFSNQPQHF
TRBJ1-4 TRBV18 CASSPWEATTNEKLFF
TRBJ1-1 TRBV4-2 CASSQETGTNTEAFF
TRBJ2-7 TRBV19 CATQIGTGGTYEQYF
TRBJ2-1 TRBV11-2 CASSRTSGSYNEQFF
TRBJ1-3 TRBV2 CASSEGFFGNTIYF
TRBJ1-1 TRBV5-6 CASSLYRGKDTEAFF
TRBJ1-1 TRBV28 CASSLFSSGTGDAFF
TRBJ2-3 TRBV9 CASSLVLDTQYF
TRBJ2-5 TRBV7-2 CASSIGLDRAYQETQYF
TRBJ2-3 TRBV9 CASSDHRQGTFTDTQYF
TRBJ2-1 TRBV2 CASTTVVDVASEQFF
TRBJ2-7 TRBV6-6 CASTGGSYRYEQYF
TRBJ1-2 TRBV5-1 CASSTDYGYTF
TRBJ2-1 TRBV9 CASSPQRGEVYEQFF
TRBJ2-3 TRBV9 CASSREAGGTDTQYF
TRBJ2-7 TRBV5-1 CASSLPGGPEQYF
TRBJ1-2 TRBV6-5 CASSYEIYYGYTF
TRBJ2-6 TRBV29-1 CSVQTGANVLTF
TRBJ1-1 TRBV5-4 CASSLERRGTEAFF
TRBJ2-7 TRBV18 CASSLSGRVHYEQYF
TRBJ2-5 TRBV5-1 CASSLGEQETQYF
TRBJ1-1 TRBV15 CATSRAKSTEAFF
TRBJ2-7 TRBV28 CASSSPGQGEYEQYF
TRBJ1-6 TRBV6-5 CASKAGSPNRSLHF
TRBJ2-1 TRBV9 CASSVALSNEQFF
TRBJ1-1 TRBV6-6 CASRDTAVIKAFF
TRBJ2-5 TRBV7-2 CASSRGGGETQYF
TRBJ1-1 TRBV6-5 CASSYGRGMNTEAFF
TRBJ2-3 TRBV6-6 CASSYSEWRARDTQYF
TRBJ2-7 TRBV27 CASRTSGSHEQYF
TRBJ2-7 TRBV2 CASSDLPGLAVYEQYF
TRBJ1-2 TRBV27 CASSPNNRGDYGYTF
TRBJ1-2 TRBV10-3 CAISGPETNYGYTF
TRBJ1-2 TRBV19 CASNSPPGAYGYTF
TRBJ2-1 TRBV5-1 CASRSQGDYNEQFF
TRBJ1-1 TRBV18 CASSPDREAFF
TRBJ2-7 TRBV6-1 CASSEAQWGQGENYEQYF
TRBJ1-2 TRBV28 CASNWGVIGGYTF
TRBJ2-5 TRBV27 CASSLGRAVYQETQYF
TRBJ1-5 TRBV19 CASSNPTRRDNQPQHF
TRBJ2-5 TRBV7-2 CASSPSLQETQYF
TRBJ2-2 TRBV4-1 CASSQERARDTGELFF
TRBJ1-5 TRBV5-5 CASSQGSSNQPQHF